These T cell receptor beta chains were read from a single sample in a study of shared clonotypes between healthy human individuals. Using immunoSEQ multiplex PCR, the repertoire was profiled, and TCRdb retains in-frame clones only, with some absent. Found here are over a million clones, roughly 97% of them singletons; the top ten hold roughly 1.2%. The sample was naive CD4+ T cells sorted from blood. These receptors all stem from a young man in good health. Each CDR3 is given with its conserved first and last residue. The D gene is left open where the match is weak. Clone size appears in some rows only: once, few, many, or a class for an expanded clone.

D gene	V gene	J gene	clone size	CDR3 DNA	CDR3 protein
.	TRBV7-8	TRBJ1-2	.	TGTGCCAGCAGCTCCTCGACAGACTATGGCTACACCTTC	CASSSSTDYGYTF
.	TRBV30	TRBJ2-7	.	TGTGCCTGGAGTGCCCTGGACCTACAACGGTCCGAGCAGTACTTC	CAWSALDLQRSEQYF
.	TRBV10-1	TRBJ2-7	.	TGCGCCAGCAGTGAGGGCCTCAACGAGCAGTACTTC	CASSEGLNEQYF
.	TRBV5-1	TRBJ1-1	.	TGCGCCAGCAGCTTGGCCGAAGTGAACACTGAAGCTTTCTTT	CASSLAEVNTEAFF
TRBD2	TRBV19	TRBJ2-3	.	TGTGCCAGTAGTATGGACGGACTAGCGGTCGCTGGCACAGATACGCAGTATTTT	CASSMDGLAVAGTDTQYF
TRBD1	TRBV2	TRBJ2-5	.	TGTGCCAGCAGCTTGGACAGGGGGAGGTTGGAGACCCAGTACTTC	CASSLDRGRLETQYF
.	TRBV19	TRBJ2-1	.	TGTGCCAGTAGTCCGGATCCCGAAGGCGATGAGCAGTTCTTC	CASSPDPEGDEQFF
.	TRBV6-5	TRBJ2-5	.	TGTGCCAGCAGTTACTCGACAGGCGTGAGGACCCAGTACTTC	CASSYSTGVRTQYF
TRBD2	TRBV19	TRBJ2-2	.	TGTGCCAGTAGTATTGTTGGCGGGGGGGCCGGGGAGCTGTTTTTT	CASSIVGGGAGELFF
.	TRBV29-1	TRBJ2-1	.	TGCAGCGTAAAGACAGGCGGCACCTACAATGAGCAGTTCTTC	CSVKTGGTYNEQFF
.	TRBV6-1	TRBJ1-1	.	TGTGCCAGCACGGGACCGTTGTCGGACACTGAAGCTTTCTTT	CASTGPLSDTEAFF
.	TRBV28	TRBJ2-1	.	TGTGCCAGCAGTTTTTCCACCTACAATGAGCAGTTCTTC	CASSFSTYNEQFF
.	TRBV5-1	TRBJ2-4	.	TGCGCCAGCAGCTTGGGGACAGTTATAAACTCCAACATTCAGTACTTC	CASSLGTVINSNIQYF
.	TRBV6-4	TRBJ1-2	once	TGTGCCAGCAGTGACTCAGGGACCCCCTATAGGAGCTACACCTTC	CASSDSGTPYRSYTF
.	TRBV11-3	TRBJ2-2	.	TGTGCCAGCAGCTTAGGCGCCGGGGAGCTGTTTTTT	CASSLGAGELFF
TRBD1	TRBV28	TRBJ1-2	.	TGTGCCAGCAGTTCTCGGGACAGGGACGGCTACACCTTC	CASSSRDRDGYTF
TRBD2	TRBV11-2	TRBJ2-7	.	TGTGCCAGCAGCTTAACTCCCGGGGGGAGCTCCTACGAGCAGTACTTC	CASSLTPGGSSYEQYF
TRBD1	TRBV5-1	TRBJ2-5	.	TGCGCCAGCGCGTCCTCGACAGGGCCGTACCAAGAGACCCAGTACTTC	CASASSTGPYQETQYF
.	TRBV28	TRBJ1-2	.	TGTGCCAGCAGCCTTGCGACCTCAGCTATCAACTATGGCTACACCTTC	CASSLATSAINYGYTF
TRBD1	TRBV28	TRBJ1-1	.	TGTGCCACGGCCAGACAGGGGGCACAACCCGAAGCTTTCTTT	CATARQGAQPEAFF
TRBD1	TRBV5-4	TRBJ1-2	.	TGTGCCAGCAGCTCCGGACAGGGAGCTGGCTACACCTTC	CASSSGQGAGYTF
.	TRBV6-1	TRBJ2-7	.	TGTGCCAGCAGGGACCACTACGAGCAGTACTTC	CASRDHYEQYF
.	TRBV18	TRBJ1-3	.	TGTGCCAGCTCACCCCCCATTCCCACTGGAAACACCATATATTTT	CASSPPIPTGNTIYF
.	TRBV4-2	TRBJ1-1	.	TGTGCCAGCAGCCAAGATCCGGGGATGAACACTGAAGCTTTCTTT	CASSQDPGMNTEAFF
.	TRBV28	TRBJ1-2	.	TGTGCCAGCAGTTTGGGCAGTTATGGCTACACCTTC	CASSLGSYGYTF
.	TRBV19	TRBJ1-4	.	TGTGCCAGTAAGGTTCCGGGTGGAGATGAAAAACTGTTTTTT	CASKVPGGDEKLFF
.	TRBV7-8	TRBJ1-1	.	TGTGCCAGCAGCTTAGCAGGGGCTGGGACTGAAGCTTTCTTT	CASSLAGAGTEAFF
.	TRBV7-9	TRBJ1-3	.	TGTGCCAGCAGCTTAAAGAGTTCTGGAAACACCATATATTTT	CASSLKSSGNTIYF
TRBD2	TRBV18	TRBJ2-1	.	TGTGCCAGCTCCCCCTCGGAGGGACTAGCGGGAATCAGGGATGAGCAGTTCTTC	CASSPSEGLAGIRDEQFF
.	TRBV5-1	TRBJ2-7	.	TGCGCCAGCAGCCTAGACAGTCCCCCCTACGAGCAGTACTTC	CASSLDSPPYEQYF
.	TRBV7-2	TRBJ1-1	.	TGTGCCAGCAGCGTCGGTCAGAACACTGAAGCTTTCTTT	CASSVGQNTEAFF